The 28 T cell receptor beta chains presented below share a single source sample, sequenced in a study of neoadjuvant nivolumab and ipilimumab in lung cancer. The table came from immunoSEQ multiplex PCR; TCRdb's copy has only in-frame clones and leaves some out. Of approximately 2,100 clones listed, about four fifths were seen once; the top ten hold around 9.1%. The sequencing here drew on adjacent normal lung tissue, taken after neoadjuvant nivolumab, alone or with ipilimumab, at or shortly before surgery. The receptors stem from an adult with non-small cell lung cancer.

The chain carries TRBV11-2 and TRBJ2-5; 7 positions agree with TRBD2. V dropped 3 bases and J dropped 2; count of bases not matched to a gene: 6. Germline CDR1 and CDR2: SGHAT and FQNNGV. CDR3 size: 15 residues. DNA for the CDR3: TGTGCCAGCAGCTTTCTGGGGAGGGAACAAGAGACCCAGTACTTC. Its translation: CASSFLGREQETQYF. Filled out from reference TRBV11-2 and TRBJ2-5, the complete variable domain reads EAGVAQSPRYKIIEKRQSVAFWCNPISGHATLYWYQQILGQGPKLLIQFQNNGVVDDSQLPKDRFSAERLKGVDSTLKIQPAKLEDSAVYLCASSFLGREQETQYFGPGTRLLVL.

The chain is built from TRBV18 and TRBJ2-1; TRBD2 agrees at 10 bases. Per germline, CDR1 KGHSH and CDR2 LQKENI. This CDR3 is built from 15 residues. The junction had 4 bases not matched to a gene; V was cut back by 0 bases and J by 8 bases. Written as DNA, the CDR3 is TGTGCCAGCTCACCACCCAGCGGGAGGGAGGATGAGCAGTTCTTC. Residues: CASSPPSGREDEQFF.

This sequence joins TRBV29-1 and TRBJ2-3; 9 bases are a match to TRBD1. V lost 4 bases and J lost 3; bases outside the gene matches: 2. The CDR3 is 13 residues long. Germline CDR1 and CDR2: SQVTM and ANQGSEA. This CDR3 reads CSVGQGGTDTQYF. The CDR3, as DNA: TGCAGCGTTGGACAGGGGGGAACAGATACGCAGTATTTT.

The gene calls are TRBV4-2 and TRBJ1-4; tentatively, D is TRBD1 (5 bases). Trimming took 1 base from V and 2 from J, leaving 11 bases between them. The CDR3 covers 16 residues. The germline gives CDR1 LGHNA, CDR2 YNFKEQ. The CDR3: CASSQVVAGTNEKLFF. CDR3 DNA sequence: TGTGCCAGCAGCCAAGTGGTGGCAGGGACTAATGAAAAACTGTTTTTT.

This clone was counted between two and nine times. This sequence joins TRBV11-2 and TRBJ1-1; D perhaps matches TRBD1 (5 bases). The length of the CDR3 is 14 residues. Germline CDR1 and CDR2: SGHAT and FQNNGV. The germline V and J ends were trimmed by 4 bases and 4 bases, with 13 bases remaining between them. CDR3 protein: CASSSVSGGTEAFF. The CDR3 DNA reads TGTGCCAGCAGCTCGGTTAGTGGGGGCACTGAAGCTTTCTTT.

This chain links TRBV5-1 with TRBJ1-3; 8 bases fit TRBD1. Germline-derived CDR1 and CDR2 are SGHRS and YFSETQ. Trimming at V came to 4 bases and at J to 7 bases, leaving 7 bases not matched to a gene. The CDR3 runs 14 residues. In nucleotides, the CDR3 is TGCGCCAGCAGCATCGGACAGGGCACGAACACCATATATTTT. It is translated as CASSIGQGTNTIYF.

This clone was detected once. J is TRBJ2-1 and V is TRBV28; perhaps TRBD2 as D (6 bases). Per the germline V gene, CDR1 is MDHEN and CDR2 is SYDVKM. This CDR3 has 14 amino acids. Deletions cut 10 bases from V and 8 bases from J, with 21 bases between. The CDR3 reads CATIGGLSRDEQFF. Here the CDR3 DNA reads TGTGCCACCATTGGAGGGCTTTCAAGGGATGAGCAGTTCTTC.

V is TRBV15 and J is TRBJ2-7; D unclear. CDR3 size: 13 residues. Germline values: CDR1 LNHNV, CDR2 YYDKDF (reference sequence). The V and J ends lost 6 bases and 2 bases respectively, with 11 bases between them. The CDR3 here is CATSMEPTYEQYF. In DNA, the CDR3 is TGTGCCACCAGTATGGAGCCTACCTACGAGCAGTACTTC.

The DNA for the CDR3 is TGCGCCAGCAGCTTTCAGGGGTATGGCACTGAAGCTTTCTTT. Translating it yields CASSFQGYGTEAFF. J is TRBJ1-1 and V is TRBV5-1, with a tentative D call TRBD1 (6 bases). Germline V gives CDR1 SGHRS, CDR2 YFSETQ. CDR3 length: 14 amino acids. V was trimmed by 2 bases and J by 4 bases, leaving 12 bases between them.

This chain connects TRBV5-1 to TRBJ1-5, with unresolved D. The V end lost 4 bases, the J end lost 3 bases, and 14 bases lay between the germline ends. The length of the CDR3 is 15 residues. CDR1 is SGHRS, CDR2 YFSETQ, per germline. CDR3 sequence reads: CASSPEGSFNQPQHF. The CDR3 region has the DNA TGCGCCAGCAGCCCCGAGGGCAGTTTCAATCAGCCCCAGCATTTT.

This chain connects TRBV30 to TRBJ1-1, with D possibly TRBD1 on 5 matching bases. The CDR3 runs to 14 residues. V was trimmed by 6 bases and J by 1 base, leaving 15 bases between them. CDR1 is GTSNPN and CDR2 is SVGIG in the germline V gene (reference sequence). The CDR3 DNA reads TGTGCCTGCCAAACCGGGACTCAGAACACTGAAGCTTTCTTT. Its translation is CACQTGTQNTEAFF.

The chain combines TRBV28 with TRBJ1-1, with a weak D call TRBD1 (5 bases). Germline V lookup: CDR1 MDHEN, CDR2 SYDVKM. Deletions cut 5 bases from V and 3 bases from J, with 10 bases between. The CDR3 covers 13 residues. As DNA, the CDR3 is TGTGCCAGCAGTCCGGGGGGACACACTGAAGCTTTCTTT. Protein product: CASSPGGHTEAFF.

V and J are TRBV28 and TRBJ2-7, with D uncertain. The germline V gene has CDR1 MDHEN and CDR2 SYDVKM. This CDR3 has 13 residues. The germline V and J ends were trimmed by 2 bases and 3 bases, with 8 bases remaining between them. CDR3 region: CASSLMSIYEQYF. CDR3 DNA sequence: TGTGCCAGCAGTTTAATGTCTATCTACGAGCAGTACTTC.

The J gene is TRBJ2-7, the V gene TRBV5-4; 11 bases map to TRBD1. CDR3 length: 15 residues. The germline gives CDR1 SGHNT, CDR2 YYREEE (reference sequence). V was clipped by 2 bases and J by 6 bases; unmatched bases: 7. This CDR3 reads CASSLSGTGGFEQYF. Here the CDR3 DNA reads TGTGCCAGCAGCTTATCCGGGACAGGGGGGTTCGAGCAGTACTTC.

The CDR3 region is CASSLEGGQVGYTF. In DNA form, the CDR3 reads TGTGCCAGCAGCTTGGAGGGGGGACAGGTGGGCTACACCTTC. The chain uses TRBV5-6 and TRBJ1-2; 8 nucleotides align to TRBD1. This CDR3 has 14 residues. With V trimmed by 0 bases and J by 8 bases, 6 bases remained unmatched. Germline CDR1 is SGHDT and CDR2 is YYEEEE.

The CDR3 protein is CSVEGHSYNEQFF. CDR3 nucleotide sequence: TGCAGCGTTGAAGGCCACAGCTACAATGAGCAGTTCTTC. This rearrangement joins TRBV29-1 to TRBJ2-1; D call uncertain. Germline CDR1 and CDR2: SQVTM and ANQGSEA. CDR3 length equals 13 residues. The V end lost 1 base, the J end lost 3 bases, and 7 bases lay between the germline ends.

The gene calls are TRBV29-1 and TRBJ2-7; TRBD2 is a possible D gene (6 bases). Germline V gives CDR1 SQVTM, CDR2 ANQGSEA. This CDR3 comprises 16 residues. The V end was cut by 6 bases, the J end by 0 bases, with 21 bases between. The CDR3 loop is CSVLSPGTFSSYEQYF. The CDR3 nucleotides are TGCAGCGTCCTCTCCCCCGGGACTTTCAGCTCCTACGAGCAGTACTTC.

This clone was detected once. J is TRBJ2-7 and V is TRBV30, with D possibly matching TRBD1 (5 bases). CDR3 length: 11 residues. Germline CDR1 reads GTSNPN; CDR2 reads SVGIG (reference sequence). Trimming left V 3 bases short and J 6 bases short, with 9 bases between. CDR3 DNA: TGTGCCTGGAGGAGTCAGGGCGAGCAGTACTTC. Protein: CAWRSQGEQYF. Filled out from reference TRBV30 and TRBJ2-7, the complete variable domain reads SQTIHQWPATLVQPVGSPLSLECTVEGTSNPNLYWYRQAAGRGLQLLFYSVGIGQISSEVPQNLSASRPQDRQFILSSKKLLLSDSGFYLCAWRSQGEQYFGPGTRLTVT.

The CDR3 DNA reads as TGTGCCCTTCGGGGACAGCAAACAGATACGCAGTATTTT. This codes for CALRGQQTDTQYF. The rearrangement joins TRBV10-3 to TRBJ2-3; TRBD1 matches at 7 bases. V lost 11 bases, J lost 3 bases, and 8 bases stayed unmatched. CDR1 ENHRY and CDR2 SYGVKD come from the germline V gene. The CDR3 contains 13 residues.

The J gene is TRBJ2-7, the V gene TRBV5-1; D unclear. The length of the CDR3 is 13 residues. Trimming cost V 0 bases and J 3 bases, with 7 bases left between them. CDR1 is SGHRS and CDR2 is YFSETQ in the germline V gene. CDR3 sequence reads: CASSLAGVYEQYF. CDR3 DNA: TGCGCCAGCAGCTTGGCAGGAGTCTACGAGCAGTACTTC.

The table lists this clone with a few counts. J is TRBJ1-2 and V is TRBV7-6, with 7 positions matching TRBD1. The V gene end was trimmed by 1 base and the J gene end by 4 bases; junction bases not matched to a gene: 9. The CDR3 is 16 residues long. In germline, CDR1 is SGHVS, CDR2 FNYEAQ. This CDR3 reads CASSLVGTAGFYGYTF. The CDR3, as DNA: TGTGCCAGCAGCTTAGTCGGGACAGCAGGATTCTATGGCTACACCTTC.

The J gene is TRBJ1-1, the V gene TRBV9, with a tentative D call TRBD1 (6 bases). This CDR3 has 16 amino acids. In germline, CDR1 is SGDLS, CDR2 YYNGEE. V gave up 4 bases and J gave up 1 base, with 17 bases separating them. This chain's CDR3 is CASSPRGARANTEAFF. CDR3 nucleotides: TGTGCCAGCAGCCCACGGGGGGCGAGGGCGAACACTGAAGCTTTCTTT.

The rearrangement uses TRBV6-5 and TRBJ1-1, with D possibly being TRBD1 (6 bases). The V end lost 5 bases, the J end lost 8 bases, and 12 bases lay between the germline ends. Per the germline V gene, CDR1 is MNHEY and CDR2 is SVGAGI. The CDR3 totals 12 residues. In nucleotides, the CDR3 is TGTGCCAGCAGTGGGGCCGGGACAGAAGCTTTCTTT. Amino acids: CASSGAGTEAFF.

This clone was seen a single time. The chain is built from TRBV7-9 and TRBJ1-2; D uncertain. V was clipped by 4 bases and J by 4 bases, with 10 bases between them. This CDR3 has 13 residues. The germline CDR1 and CDR2 sequences are SEHNR and FQNEAQ (reference sequence). CDR3 coding DNA: TGTGCCAGCAGCTCCGGCGGGATCTATGGCTACACCTTC. It encodes CASSSGGIYGYTF.

This chain uses TRBV6-5 with TRBJ1-2; D is ambiguous. Germline CDR1 is MNHEY and CDR2 is SVGAGI. V was trimmed by 6 bases and J by 5 bases, leaving 16 bases between them. The CDR3 consists of 14 residues. CDR3 sequence: CASSPGLSLYGYTF. CDR3 in DNA: TGTGCCAGCAGCCCCGGCTTGTCTCTTTATGGCTACACCTTC.

The CDR3, as DNA: TGTGCCTGGACGGGGGGTAGGCATGGCTACACCTTC. Translated: CAWTGGRHGYTF. The chain has TRBV30 and TRBJ1-2; D might be TRBD1 (5 bases). Trimming shortened V by 4 bases and J by 6 bases, and 12 bases separated the two germline ends. The CDR3 runs to 12 residues. Germline loops: CDR1 GTSNPN, CDR2 SVGIG (reference sequence). The entire variable domain, with the rest obtained from reference TRBV30 and TRBJ1-2, is as follows: SQTIHQWPATLVQPVGSPLSLECTVEGTSNPNLYWYRQAAGRGLQLLFYSVGIGQISSEVPQNLSASRPQDRQFILSSKKLLLSDSGFYLCAWTGGRHGYTFGSGTRLTVV.

Written as DNA, the CDR3 is TGTGCCACCAGCAGCTCTCTAGGGGGGGGCACAGATACGCAGTATTTT. Protein product: CATSSSLGGGTDTQYF. The chain has TRBV15 and TRBJ2-3; perhaps TRBD2 as D (7 bases). In germline, CDR1 is LNHNV, CDR2 YYDKDF (reference sequence). Between the trimmed V and J ends, which lost 3 bases and 1 base, there was a span of 14 bases. The CDR3 has 16 residues. Filled out from reference TRBV15 and TRBJ2-3, the complete variable domain reads DAMVIQNPRYQVTQFGKPVTLSCSQTLNHNVMYWYQQKSSQAPKLLFHYYDKDFNNEADTPDNFQSRRPNTSFCFLDIRSPGLGDTAMYLCATSSSLGGGTDTQYFGPGTRLTVL.

This clone has just a few counts. The chain employs TRBV28 and TRBJ2-1; D may be TRBD1 or TRBD2 (5 bases each). Trimming took off 6 bases at V and 7 bases at J, with 13 bases between the two ends. The CDR3 is 13 residues long. Germline values: CDR1 MDHEN, CDR2 SYDVKM. CDR3 coding DNA: TGTGCCAGCAGCCTTCAGGGCGGGAATGAGCAGTTCTTC. Amino acid sequence: CASSLQGGNEQFF.